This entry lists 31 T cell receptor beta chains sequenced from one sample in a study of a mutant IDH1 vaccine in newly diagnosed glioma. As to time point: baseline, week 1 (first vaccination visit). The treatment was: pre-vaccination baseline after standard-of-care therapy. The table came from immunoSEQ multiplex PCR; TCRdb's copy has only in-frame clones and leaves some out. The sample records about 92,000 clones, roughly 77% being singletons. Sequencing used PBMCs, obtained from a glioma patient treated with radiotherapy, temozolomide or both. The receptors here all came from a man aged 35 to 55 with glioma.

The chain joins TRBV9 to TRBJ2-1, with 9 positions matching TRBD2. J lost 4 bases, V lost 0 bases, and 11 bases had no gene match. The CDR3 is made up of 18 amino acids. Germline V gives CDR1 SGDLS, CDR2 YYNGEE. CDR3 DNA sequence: TGTGCCAGCAGCGTAGTTGGCGGGAGGGCCTCAGAGTACAATGAGCAGTTCTTC. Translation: CASSVVGGRASEYNEQFF.

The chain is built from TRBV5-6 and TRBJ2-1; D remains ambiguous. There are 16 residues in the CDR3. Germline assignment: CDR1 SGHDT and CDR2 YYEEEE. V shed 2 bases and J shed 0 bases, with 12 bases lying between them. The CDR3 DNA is TGTGCCAGCAGCTTAGATCCGGGTAGCTCCTACAATGAGCAGTTCTTC. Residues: CASSLDPGSSYNEQFF.

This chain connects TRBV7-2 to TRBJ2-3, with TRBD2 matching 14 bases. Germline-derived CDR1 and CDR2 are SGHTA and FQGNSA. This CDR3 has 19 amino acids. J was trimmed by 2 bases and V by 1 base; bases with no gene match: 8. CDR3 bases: TGTGCCAGCAGCTTAGTAGGGACTAGCGGGGGAACATTCACAGATACGCAGTATTTT. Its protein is CASSLVGTSGGTFTDTQYF.

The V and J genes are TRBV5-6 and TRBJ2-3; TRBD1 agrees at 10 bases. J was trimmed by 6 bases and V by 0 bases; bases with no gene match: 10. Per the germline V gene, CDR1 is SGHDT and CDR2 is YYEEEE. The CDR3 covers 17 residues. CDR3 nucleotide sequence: TGTGCCAGCAGCTTGGCCTCCGGGACAGGGGAATGGGATACGCAGTATTTT. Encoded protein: CASSLASGTGEWDTQYF. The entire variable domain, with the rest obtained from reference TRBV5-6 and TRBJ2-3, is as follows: DAGVTQSPTHLIKTRGQQVTLRCSPKSGHDTVSWYQQALGQGPQFIFQYYEEEERQRGNFPDRFSGHQFPNYSSELNVNALLLGDSALYLCASSLASGTGEWDTQYFGPGTRLTVL.

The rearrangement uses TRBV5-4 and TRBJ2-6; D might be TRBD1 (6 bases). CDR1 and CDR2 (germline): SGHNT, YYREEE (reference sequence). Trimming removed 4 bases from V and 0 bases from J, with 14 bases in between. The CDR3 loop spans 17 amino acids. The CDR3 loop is CASSQGGRFSGANVLTF. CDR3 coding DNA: TGTGCCAGCAGCCAAGGGGGACGTTTCTCTGGGGCCAACGTCCTGACTTTC. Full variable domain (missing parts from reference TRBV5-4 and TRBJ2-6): ETGVTQSPTHLIKTRGQQVTLRCSSQSGHNTVSWYQQALGQGPQFIFQYYREEENGRGNFPPRFSGLQFPNYSSELNVNALELDDSALYLCASSQGGRFSGANVLTFGAGSRLTVL.

The CDR3 sequence is CASSRGGRRTTDTQYF. In DNA, the CDR3 is TGTGCCAGCTCTAGGGGAGGGAGGAGGACCACAGATACGCAGTATTTT. The gene calls are TRBV7-2 and TRBJ2-3; 7 nucleotides agree with TRBD2. The CDR3 loop spans 16 amino acids. Losses at the gene ends were 8 bases for V and 2 bases for J; bases not matched to a gene: 13. The germline CDR1 and CDR2 sequences are SGHTA and FQGNSA. Combining the CDR3 with reference TRBV7-2 and TRBJ2-3 gives the whole variable domain GAGVSQSPSNKVTEKGKDVELRCDPISGHTALYWYRQSLGQGLEFLIYFQGNSAPDKSGLPSDRFSAERTGGSVSTLTIQRTQQEDSAVYLCASSRGGRRTTDTQYFGPGTRLTVL.

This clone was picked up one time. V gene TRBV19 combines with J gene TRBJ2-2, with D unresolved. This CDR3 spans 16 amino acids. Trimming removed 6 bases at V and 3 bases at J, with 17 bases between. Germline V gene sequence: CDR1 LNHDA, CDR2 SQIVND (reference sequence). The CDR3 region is CASRDWVRVDTGELFF. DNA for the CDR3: TGTGCCAGTAGAGATTGGGTCCGGGTGGACACCGGGGAGCTGTTTTTT.

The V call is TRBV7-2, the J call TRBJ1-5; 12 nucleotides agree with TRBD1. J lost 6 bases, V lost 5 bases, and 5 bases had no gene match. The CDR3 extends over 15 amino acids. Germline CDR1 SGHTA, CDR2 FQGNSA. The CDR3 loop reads CASSLPGQGAQPQHF. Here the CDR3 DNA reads TGTGCCAGCAGCCTACCGGGACAGGGGGCTCAGCCCCAGCATTTT.

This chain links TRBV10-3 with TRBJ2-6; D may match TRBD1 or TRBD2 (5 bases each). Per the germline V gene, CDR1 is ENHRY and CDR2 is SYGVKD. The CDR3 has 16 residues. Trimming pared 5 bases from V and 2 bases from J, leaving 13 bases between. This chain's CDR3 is CAISTGTPTGANVLTF. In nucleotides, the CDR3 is TGTGCCATCAGTACCGGGACGCCTACTGGGGCCAACGTCCTGACTTTC.

In DNA form, the CDR3 reads TGCAGCGCCTTACAGGGGACCGTTAACTATGGCTACACCTTC. It codes for CSALQGTVNYGYTF. The chain uses TRBV29-1 and TRBJ1-2, with 7 bases lining up with TRBD1. CDR1 is SQVTM and CDR2 is ANQGSEA in the germline V gene. The length of the CDR3 is 14 residues. Losses at the gene ends were 7 bases for V and 1 base for J; bases not matched to a gene: 9.

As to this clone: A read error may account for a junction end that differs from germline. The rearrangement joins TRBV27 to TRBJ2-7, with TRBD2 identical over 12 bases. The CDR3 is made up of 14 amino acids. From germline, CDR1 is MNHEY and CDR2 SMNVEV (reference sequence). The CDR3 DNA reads TGTGCCAGCAGTTTAACTGGACTAGCGGGGCCCCGGGGCTTC. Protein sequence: CASSLTGLAGPRGF.

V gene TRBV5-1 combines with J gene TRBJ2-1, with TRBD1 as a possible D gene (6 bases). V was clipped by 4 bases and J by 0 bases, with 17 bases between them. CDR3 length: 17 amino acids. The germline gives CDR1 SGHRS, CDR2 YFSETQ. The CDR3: CASSTDGTIVSYNEQFF. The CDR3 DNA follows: TGCGCCAGCAGCACTGACGGGACAATAGTCTCCTACAATGAGCAGTTCTTC.

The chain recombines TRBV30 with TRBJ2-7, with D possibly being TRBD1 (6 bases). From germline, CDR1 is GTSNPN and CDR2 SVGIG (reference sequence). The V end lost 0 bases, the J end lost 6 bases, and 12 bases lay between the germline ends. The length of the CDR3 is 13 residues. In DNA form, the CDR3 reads TGTGCCTGGAGTGTACAGGACAGAGCCGAGCAGTACTTC. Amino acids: CAWSVQDRAEQYF.

The CDR3 sequence is CASSPVGGGGDTQYF. DNA for the CDR3: TGTGCCAGCAGTCCCGTTGGAGGTGGCGGAGATACGCAGTATTTT. V and J are TRBV6-5 and TRBJ2-3; a possible D gene is TRBD2 (5 bases). Trimming cost V 5 bases and J 5 bases, with 17 bases left between them. This CDR3 spans 15 amino acids. From germline, CDR1 is MNHEY and CDR2 SVGAGI.

The CDR3 sequence: CASSQQLAVVSYEQYF. CDR3 DNA sequence: TGCGCCAGCAGCCAACAACTAGCGGTCGTCTCCTACGAGCAGTACTTC. The V call is TRBV4-3, the J call TRBJ2-7, with 8 bases matching TRBD2. J lost 0 bases, V lost 2 bases, and 6 bases had no gene match. Germline V gene sequence: CDR1 LGHNA, CDR2 YSLEER. This CDR3 contains 16 residues.

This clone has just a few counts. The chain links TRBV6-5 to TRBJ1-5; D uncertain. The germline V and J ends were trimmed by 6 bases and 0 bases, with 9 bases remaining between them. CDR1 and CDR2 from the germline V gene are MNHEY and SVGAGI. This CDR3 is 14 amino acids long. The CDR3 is CASSDIYSNQPQHF. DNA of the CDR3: TGTGCCAGCAGCGACATCTATAGCAATCAGCCCCAGCATTTT.

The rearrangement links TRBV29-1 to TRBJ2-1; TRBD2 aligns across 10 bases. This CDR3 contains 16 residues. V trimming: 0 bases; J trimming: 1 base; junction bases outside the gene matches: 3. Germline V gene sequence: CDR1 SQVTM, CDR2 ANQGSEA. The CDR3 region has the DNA TGCAGCGTTGAAGATGCTAGCGGGAGTTCCTACAATGAGCAGTTCTTC. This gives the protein CSVEDASGSSYNEQFF.

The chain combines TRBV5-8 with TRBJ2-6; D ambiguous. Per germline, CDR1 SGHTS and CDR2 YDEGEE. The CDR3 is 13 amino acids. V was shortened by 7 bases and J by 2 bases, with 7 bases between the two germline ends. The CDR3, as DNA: TGTGCCAGCTACGGTGCTGGGGCCAACGTCCTGACTTTC. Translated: CASYGAGANVLTF.

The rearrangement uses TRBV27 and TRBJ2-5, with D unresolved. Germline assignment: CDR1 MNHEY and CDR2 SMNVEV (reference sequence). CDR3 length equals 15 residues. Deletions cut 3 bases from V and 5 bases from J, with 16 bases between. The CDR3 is CASSLGGRARETQYF. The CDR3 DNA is TGTGCCAGCAGTTTGGGCGGAAGAGCAAGGGAGACCCAGTACTTC.

CDR3 nucleotide sequence: TGTGCCAGCAGATCCGGGACAGACTACGAGCAGTACTTC. It encodes CASRSGTDYEQYF. The chain has TRBV6-6 and TRBJ2-7; 7 bases fit TRBD1. The CDR3 is 13 residues long. From germline, CDR1 is MNHNY and CDR2 SVGAGI (reference sequence). Trimming took 6 bases from V and 3 from J; bases not matched to a gene: 5.

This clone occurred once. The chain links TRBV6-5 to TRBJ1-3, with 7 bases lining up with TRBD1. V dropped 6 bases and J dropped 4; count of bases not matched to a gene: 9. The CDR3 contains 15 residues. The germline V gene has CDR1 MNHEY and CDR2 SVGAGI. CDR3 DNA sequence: TGTGCCAGCAGCCCGGACAGGTCGTCCGGAAACACCATATATTTT. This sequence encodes CASSPDRSSGNTIYF.

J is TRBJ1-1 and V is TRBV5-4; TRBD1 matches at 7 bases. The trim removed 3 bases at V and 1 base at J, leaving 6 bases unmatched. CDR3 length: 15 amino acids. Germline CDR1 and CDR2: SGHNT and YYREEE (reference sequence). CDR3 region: CASSSGQTQNTEAFF. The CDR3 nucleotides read TGTGCCAGCAGCTCGGGACAGACGCAGAACACTGAAGCTTTCTTT.

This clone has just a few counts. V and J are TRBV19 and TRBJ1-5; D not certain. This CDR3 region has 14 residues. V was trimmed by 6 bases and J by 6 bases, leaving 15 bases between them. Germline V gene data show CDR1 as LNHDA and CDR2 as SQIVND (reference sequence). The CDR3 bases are TGTGCCAGTAGAGGCACGGCGGTGAGTCAGCCCCAGCATTTT. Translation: CASRGTAVSQPQHF.

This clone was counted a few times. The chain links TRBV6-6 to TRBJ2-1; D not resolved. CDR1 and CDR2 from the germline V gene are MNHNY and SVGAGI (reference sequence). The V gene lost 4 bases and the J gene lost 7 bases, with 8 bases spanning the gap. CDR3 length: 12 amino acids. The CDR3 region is CASSSPFNEQFF. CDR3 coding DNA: TGTGCCAGCAGTTCCCCTTTTAATGAGCAGTTCTTC.

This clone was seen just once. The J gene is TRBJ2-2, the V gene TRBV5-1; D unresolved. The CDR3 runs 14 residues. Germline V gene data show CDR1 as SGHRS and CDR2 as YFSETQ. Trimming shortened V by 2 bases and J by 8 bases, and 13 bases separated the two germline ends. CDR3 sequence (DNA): TGCGCCAGCAGCTTTCTTGGGATCTGGGGGGAGCTGTTTTTT. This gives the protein CASSFLGIWGELFF.

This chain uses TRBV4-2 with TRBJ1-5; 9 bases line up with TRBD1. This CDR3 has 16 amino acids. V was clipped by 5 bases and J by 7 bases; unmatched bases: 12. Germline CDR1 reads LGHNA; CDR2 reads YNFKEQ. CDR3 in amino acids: CASSTLPTGGRQPQHF. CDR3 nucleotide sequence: TGTGCCAGCAGCACCTTACCGACAGGGGGTCGACAGCCCCAGCATTTT.

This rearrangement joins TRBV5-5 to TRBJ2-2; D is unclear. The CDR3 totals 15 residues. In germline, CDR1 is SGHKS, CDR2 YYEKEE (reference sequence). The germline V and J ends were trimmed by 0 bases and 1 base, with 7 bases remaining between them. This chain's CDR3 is CASSLASQNTGELFF. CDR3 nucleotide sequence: TGTGCCAGCAGCTTGGCGTCCCAGAACACCGGGGAGCTGTTTTTT. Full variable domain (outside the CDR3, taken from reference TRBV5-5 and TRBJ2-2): DAGVTQSPTHLIKTRGQQVTLRCSPISGHKSVSWYQQVLGQGPQFIFQYYEKEERGRGNFPDRFSARQFPNYSSELNVNALLLGDSALYLCASSLASQNTGELFFGEGSRLTVL.

The chain's CDR3 is CASKEEALGKNIQYF. CDR3 DNA: TGTGCCAGCAAGGAGGAGGCGTTGGGCAAAAACATTCAGTACTTC. This chain links TRBV28 with TRBJ2-4; weak D call: TRBD2 (5 bases). The V and J ends lost 7 bases and 3 bases respectively, with 16 bases between them. Germline V gene sequence: CDR1 MDHEN, CDR2 SYDVKM. CDR3 length: 15 amino acids.

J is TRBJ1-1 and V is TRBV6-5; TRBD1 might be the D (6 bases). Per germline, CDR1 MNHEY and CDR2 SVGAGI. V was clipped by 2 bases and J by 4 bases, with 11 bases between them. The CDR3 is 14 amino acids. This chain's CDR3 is CASSYAGAGTEAFF. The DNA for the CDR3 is TGTGCCAGCAGTTACGCGGGGGCGGGCACTGAAGCTTTCTTT.

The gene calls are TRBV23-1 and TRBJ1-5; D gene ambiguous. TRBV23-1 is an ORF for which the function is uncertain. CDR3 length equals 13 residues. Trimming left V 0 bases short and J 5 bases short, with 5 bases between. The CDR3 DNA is TGCGCCAGCAGTCAATCCTTGGATCAGCCCCAGCATTTT. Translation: CASSQSLDQPQHF.

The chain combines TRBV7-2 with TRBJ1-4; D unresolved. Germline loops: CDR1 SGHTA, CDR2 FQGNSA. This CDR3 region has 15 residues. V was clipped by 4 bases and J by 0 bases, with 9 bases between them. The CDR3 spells CASSSYGPTNEKLFF. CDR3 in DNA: TGTGCCAGCAGCTCTTACGGACCAACTAATGAAAAACTGTTTTTT. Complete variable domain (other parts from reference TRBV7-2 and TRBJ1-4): GAGVSQSPSNKVTEKGKDVELRCDPISGHTALYWYRQSLGQGLEFLIYFQGNSAPDKSGLPSDRFSAERTGGSVSTLTIQRTQQEDSAVYLCASSSYGPTNEKLFFGSGTQLSVL.